This T cell receptor beta chain originates from a study of blood T cell repertoires in COVID-19. Overall study context: Samples taken during acute and convalescent COVID-19 were collected in the United States, Italy and Spain.

Using immunoSEQ multiplex PCR, the repertoire was profiled, and TCRdb retains in-frame clones only, with some absent. The sample includes 130,000 to 150,000 clones, 85% to 90% of them seen just once. Trimming took 3 bases from V and 5 from J; bases not matched to a gene: 9. The CDR3 length is 16 residues. Germline CDR1 and CDR2: MDHEN and SYDVKM. The sequenced sample was peripheral blood. This clonotype originated in a man younger than 30 with COVID-19, enrolled during active disease. V and J are TRBV28 and TRBJ2-1; 8 bases map to TRBD2. CDR3 loop: CASSFAPAGVDNEQFF. The CDR3 nucleotides read TGTGCCAGCAGTTTCGCCCCAGCGGGAGTGGACAATGAGCAGTTCTTC.